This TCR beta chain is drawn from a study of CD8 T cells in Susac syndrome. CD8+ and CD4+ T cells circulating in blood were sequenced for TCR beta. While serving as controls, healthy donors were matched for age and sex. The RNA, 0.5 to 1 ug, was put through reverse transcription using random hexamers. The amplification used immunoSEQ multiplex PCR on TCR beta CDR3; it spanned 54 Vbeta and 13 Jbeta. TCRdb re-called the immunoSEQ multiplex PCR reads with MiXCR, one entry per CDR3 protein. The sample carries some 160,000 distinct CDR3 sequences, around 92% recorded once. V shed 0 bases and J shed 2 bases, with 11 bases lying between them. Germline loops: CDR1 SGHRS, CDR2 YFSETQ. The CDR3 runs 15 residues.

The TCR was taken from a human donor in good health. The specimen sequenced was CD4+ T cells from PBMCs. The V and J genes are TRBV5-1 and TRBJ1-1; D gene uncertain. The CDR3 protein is CASSLAQTDNTEAFF. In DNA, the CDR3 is TGCGCCAGCAGCTTGGCCCAAACAGATAACACTGAAGCTTTCTTT.